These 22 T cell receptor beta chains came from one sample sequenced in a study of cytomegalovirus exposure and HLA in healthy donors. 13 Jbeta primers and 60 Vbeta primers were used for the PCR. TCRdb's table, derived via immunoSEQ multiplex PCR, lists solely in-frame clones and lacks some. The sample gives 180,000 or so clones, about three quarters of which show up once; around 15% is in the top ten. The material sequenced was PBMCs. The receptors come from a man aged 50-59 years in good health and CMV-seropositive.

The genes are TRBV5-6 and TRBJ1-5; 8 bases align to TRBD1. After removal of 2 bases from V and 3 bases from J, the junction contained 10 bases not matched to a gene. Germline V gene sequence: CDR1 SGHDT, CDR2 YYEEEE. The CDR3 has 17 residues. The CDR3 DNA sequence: TGTGCCAGCAGCTTTAGGTTTGCAGGGGGCGACAATCAGCCCCAGCATTTT. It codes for CASSFRFAGGDNQPQHF.

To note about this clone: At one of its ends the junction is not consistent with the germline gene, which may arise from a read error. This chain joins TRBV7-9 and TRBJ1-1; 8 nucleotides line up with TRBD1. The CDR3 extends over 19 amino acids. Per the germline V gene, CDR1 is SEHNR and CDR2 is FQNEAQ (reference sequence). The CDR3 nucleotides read TGTTCCAGCAGCCCGAGCCGTCGGACAGGGAACGCTCGGTCCCCCGAAGCTTTCTTT. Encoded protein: CSSSPSRRTGNARSPEAFF.

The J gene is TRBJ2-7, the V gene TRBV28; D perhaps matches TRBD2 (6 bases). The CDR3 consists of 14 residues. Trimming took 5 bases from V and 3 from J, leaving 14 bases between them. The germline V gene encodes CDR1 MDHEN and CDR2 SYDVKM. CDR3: CASSPMGGYYEQYF. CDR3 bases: TGTGCCAGCAGTCCGATGGGGGGATACTACGAGCAGTACTTC. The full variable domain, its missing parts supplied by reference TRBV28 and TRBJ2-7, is DVKVTQSSRYLVKRTGEKVFLECVQDMDHENMFWYRQDPGLGLRLIYFSYDVKMKEKGDIPEGYSVSREKKERFSLILESASTNQTSMYLCASSPMGGYYEQYFGPGTRLTVT.

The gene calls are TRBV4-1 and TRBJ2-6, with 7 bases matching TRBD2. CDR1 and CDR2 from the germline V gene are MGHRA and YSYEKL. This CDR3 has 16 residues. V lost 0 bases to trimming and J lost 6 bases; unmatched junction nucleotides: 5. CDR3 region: CASSQEGRVSANVLTF. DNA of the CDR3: TGCGCCAGCAGCCAAGAGGGGAGGGTGTCGGCCAACGTCCTGACTTTC.

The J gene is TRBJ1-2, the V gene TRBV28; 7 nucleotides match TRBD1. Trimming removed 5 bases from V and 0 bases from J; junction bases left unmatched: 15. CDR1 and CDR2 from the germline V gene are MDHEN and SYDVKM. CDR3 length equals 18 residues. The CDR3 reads CASSRGQILQQANYGYTF. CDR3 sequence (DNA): TGTGCCAGCAGTCGGGGACAGATCCTGCAGCAAGCTAACTATGGCTACACCTTC.

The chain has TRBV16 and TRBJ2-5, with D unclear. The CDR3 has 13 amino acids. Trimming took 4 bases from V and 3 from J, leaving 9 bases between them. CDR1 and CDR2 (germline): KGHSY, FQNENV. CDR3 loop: CASSRGREETQYF. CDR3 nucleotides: TGTGCCAGCAGCCGCGGTCGAGAAGAGACCCAGTACTTC.

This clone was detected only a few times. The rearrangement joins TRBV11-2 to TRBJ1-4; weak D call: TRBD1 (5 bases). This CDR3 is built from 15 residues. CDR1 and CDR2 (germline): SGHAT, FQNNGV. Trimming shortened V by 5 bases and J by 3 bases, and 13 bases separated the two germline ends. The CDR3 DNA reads TGTGCCAGCAGCCCGAGCGGGGCGGCTAATGAAAAACTGTTTTTT. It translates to CASSPSGAANEKLFF. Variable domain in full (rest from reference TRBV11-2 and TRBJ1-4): EAGVAQSPRYKIIEKRQSVAFWCNPISGHATLYWYQQILGQGPKLLIQFQNNGVVDDSQLPKDRFSAERLKGVDSTLKIQPAKLEDSAVYLCASSPSGAANEKLFFGSGTQLSVL.

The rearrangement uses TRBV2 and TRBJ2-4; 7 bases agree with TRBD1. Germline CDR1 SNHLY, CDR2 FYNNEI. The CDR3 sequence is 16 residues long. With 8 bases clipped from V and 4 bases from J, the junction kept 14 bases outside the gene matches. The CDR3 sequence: CASFELTGKAKNIQYF. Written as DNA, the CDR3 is TGTGCCAGCTTCGAATTGACAGGGAAGGCAAAAAACATTCAGTACTTC.

The CDR3 loop is CASSQDEPGLGTGELFF. The CDR3 nucleotides are TGTGCCAGCAGCCAAGACGAACCGGGACTGGGGACCGGGGAGCTGTTTTTT. This rearrangement joins TRBV14 to TRBJ2-2; D might be TRBD2 (6 bases). Trimming removed 0 bases from V and 5 bases from J, with 16 bases in between. Germline CDR1 SGHDN, CDR2 FVKESK. CDR3 length: 17 amino acids. The variable domain in full, completed from reference TRBV14 and TRBJ2-2, reads EAGVTQFPSHSVIEKGQTVTLRCDPISGHDNLYWYRRVMGKEIKFLLHFVKESKQDESGMPNNRFLAERTGGTYSTLKVQPAELEDSGVYFCASSQDEPGLGTGELFFGEGSRLTVL.

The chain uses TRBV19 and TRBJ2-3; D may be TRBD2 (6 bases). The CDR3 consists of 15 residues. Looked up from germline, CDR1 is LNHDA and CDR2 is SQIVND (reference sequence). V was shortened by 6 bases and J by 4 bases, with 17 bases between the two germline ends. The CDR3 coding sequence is TGTGCCAGTAGGGGGCGGGGTGAGGAAGCAGATACGCAGTATTTT. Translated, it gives CASRGRGEEADTQYF.

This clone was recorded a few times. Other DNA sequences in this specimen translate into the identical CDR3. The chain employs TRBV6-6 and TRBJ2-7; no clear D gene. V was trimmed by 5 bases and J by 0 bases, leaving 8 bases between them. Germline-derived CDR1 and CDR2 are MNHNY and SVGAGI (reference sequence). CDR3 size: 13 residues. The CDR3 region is CASSTTNSYEQYF. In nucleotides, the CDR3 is TGTGCCAGCAGTACCACTAACTCCTACGAGCAGTACTTC.

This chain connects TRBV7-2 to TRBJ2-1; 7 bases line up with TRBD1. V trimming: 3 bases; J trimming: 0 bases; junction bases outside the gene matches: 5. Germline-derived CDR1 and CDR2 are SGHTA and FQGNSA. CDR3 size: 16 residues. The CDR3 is CASSFGRDSSYNEQFF. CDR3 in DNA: TGTGCCAGCAGCTTCGGCCGGGACAGCTCCTACAATGAGCAGTTCTTC.

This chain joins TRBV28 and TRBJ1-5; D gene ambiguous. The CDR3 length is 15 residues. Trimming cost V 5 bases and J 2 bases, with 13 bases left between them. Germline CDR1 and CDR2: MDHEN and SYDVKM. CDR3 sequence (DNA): TGTGCCAGCAGTCACACCTCTCGGGGCAATCAGCCCCAGCATTTT. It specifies CASSHTSRGNQPQHF.

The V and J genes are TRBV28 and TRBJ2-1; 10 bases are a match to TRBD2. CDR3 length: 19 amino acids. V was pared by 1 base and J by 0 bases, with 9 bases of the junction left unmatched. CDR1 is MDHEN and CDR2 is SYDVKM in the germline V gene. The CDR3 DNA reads TGTGCCAGCAGTTTATTGGTTCCTAGCGGGGGCAGCTCCTACAATGAGCAGTTCTTC. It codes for CASSLLVPSGGSSYNEQFF.

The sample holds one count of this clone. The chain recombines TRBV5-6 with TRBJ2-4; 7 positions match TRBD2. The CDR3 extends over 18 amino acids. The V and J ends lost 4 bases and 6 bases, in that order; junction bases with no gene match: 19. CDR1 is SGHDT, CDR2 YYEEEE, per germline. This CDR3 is CASSPRGGTYPLRNIQYF. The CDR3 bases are TGTGCCAGCAGCCCCCGGGGAGGGACCTACCCCCTGAGAAACATTCAGTACTTC.

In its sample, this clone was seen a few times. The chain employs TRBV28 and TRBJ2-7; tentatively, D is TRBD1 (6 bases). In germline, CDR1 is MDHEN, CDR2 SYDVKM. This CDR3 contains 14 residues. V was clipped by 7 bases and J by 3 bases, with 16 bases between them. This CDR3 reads CASNDVGQLYEQYV. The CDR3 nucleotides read TGTGCCAGCAACGACGTAGGACAGCTCTACGAGCAGTACGTC.

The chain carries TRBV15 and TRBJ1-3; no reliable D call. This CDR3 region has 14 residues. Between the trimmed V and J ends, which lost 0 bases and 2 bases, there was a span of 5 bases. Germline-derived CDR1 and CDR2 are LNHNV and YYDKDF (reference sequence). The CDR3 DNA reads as TGTGCCACCAGCAGAGATACAACTGGAAACACCATATATTTT. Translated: CATSRDTTGNTIYF.

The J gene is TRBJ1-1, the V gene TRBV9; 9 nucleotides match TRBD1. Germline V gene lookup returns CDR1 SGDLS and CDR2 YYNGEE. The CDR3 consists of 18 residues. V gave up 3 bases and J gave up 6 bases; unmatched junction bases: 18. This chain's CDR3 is CASSANYLRDREKAEAFF. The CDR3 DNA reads TGTGCCAGCAGCGCCAACTACCTCCGGGACAGGGAAAAAGCTGAAGCTTTCTTT.

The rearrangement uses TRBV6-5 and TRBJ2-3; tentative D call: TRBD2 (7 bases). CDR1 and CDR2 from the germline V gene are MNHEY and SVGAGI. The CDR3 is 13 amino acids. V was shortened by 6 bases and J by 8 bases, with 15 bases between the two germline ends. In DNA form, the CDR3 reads TGTGCCAGCAGGACCGGGGGGCCAAGTACGCAGTATTTT. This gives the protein CASRTGGPSTQYF.

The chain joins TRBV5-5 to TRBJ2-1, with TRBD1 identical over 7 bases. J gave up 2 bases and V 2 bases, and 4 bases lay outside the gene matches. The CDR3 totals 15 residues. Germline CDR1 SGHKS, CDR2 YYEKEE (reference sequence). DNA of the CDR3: TGTGCCAGCAGCTTTCCGACAGGGACCTACAATGAGCAGTTCTTC. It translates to CASSFPTGTYNEQFF.

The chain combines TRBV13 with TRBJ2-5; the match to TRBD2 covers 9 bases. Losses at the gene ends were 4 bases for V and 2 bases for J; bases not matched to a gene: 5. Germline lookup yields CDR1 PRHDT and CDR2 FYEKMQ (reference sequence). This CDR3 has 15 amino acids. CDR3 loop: CASSSGGGVQETQYF. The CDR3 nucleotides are TGTGCCAGCAGCTCGGGCGGGGGGGTTCAAGAGACCCAGTACTTC.

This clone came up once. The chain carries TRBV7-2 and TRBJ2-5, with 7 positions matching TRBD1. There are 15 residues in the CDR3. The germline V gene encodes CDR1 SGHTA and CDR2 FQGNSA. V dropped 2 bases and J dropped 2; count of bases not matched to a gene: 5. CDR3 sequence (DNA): TGTGCCAGCAGCTTATACGGGGACAGACAAGAGACCCAGTACTTC. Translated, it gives CASSLYGDRQETQYF.